This T cell receptor (beta chain) originates from a study of cytomegalovirus exposure and HLA in healthy donors. This CDR3 is built from 19 residues. Trimming took 3 bases from V and 4 from J; bases not matched to a gene: 15. Germline V gives CDR1 MGHRA, CDR2 YSYEKL. Details on this clone: The antigen is not known.

PCR primers comprised 60 Vbeta and 13 Jbeta primers. Using immunoSEQ multiplex PCR, the repertoire was profiled, and TCRdb retains in-frame clones only, with some absent. The sample lists 130,000 to 150,000 clones; 73% were seen once. Study-level findings and limits: Sequencing probably produced one cluster of sequence variants that were highly shared.

This TCR was sampled from a human donor in good health. V usage is TRBV4-1 and J usage is TRBJ2-1; 10 nucleotides agree with TRBD2. Sequenced material: PBMCs. Here the CDR3 reads CASSHPPPRGLAVYNEQFF. The DNA for the CDR3 is TGCGCCAGCAGCCACCCCCCTCCCCGAGGACTAGCGGTTTACAATGAGCAGTTCTTC.